This is a list of T cell receptor beta chains from one sample in a study of cytomegalovirus exposure and HLA in healthy donors. Clones were sequenced by immunoSEQ multiplex PCR, and TCRdb holds only the in-frame ones, with some missing. The table has about 170,000 clones, roughly 84% seen once. Sample: PBMCs. Receptors were obtained from a male donor in good health and CMV-seronegative. Each CDR3 is given with its conserved first and last residue. D genes are given only for firm matches. Rows may omit the clone size; those that give it use once, few, many or a size class.

CDR3nt: TGCGCCAGCATCTTGCTCCGGGACAGGGGCTCCTACGAGCAGTACTTC
CDR3aa: CASILLRDRGSYEQYF
j_gene: TRBJ2-7
d_gene: TRBD1
v_gene: TRBV10-1
abundance: .

CDR3nt: TGTGCCAGCAGCGGGAGCAGCTCTGGGGCCAACGTCCTGACTTTC
CDR3aa: CASSGSSSGANVLTF
j_gene: TRBJ2-6
d_gene: .
v_gene: TRBV28
abundance: .

CDR3nt: TGTGCCAGCAGGCGACAGGGGGGGATTCCTGAAGCTTTCTTT
CDR3aa: CASRRQGGIPEAFF
j_gene: TRBJ1-1
d_gene: TRBD1
v_gene: TRBV2
abundance: .

CDR3nt: TGTGCCAGTAGTACTGGACTCGGCAGGGCCAACGTCCTGACTTTC
CDR3aa: CASSTGLGRANVLTF
j_gene: TRBJ2-6
d_gene: .
v_gene: TRBV19
abundance: .

CDR3nt: TGTGCCAGCAGTTCAGCGGGAGTTGAGCAGTACTTC
CDR3aa: CASSSAGVEQYF
j_gene: TRBJ2-7
d_gene: TRBD2
v_gene: TRBV28
abundance: .

CDR3nt: TGTGCCAGCAGAGGAACTAGCGGGGGGGCCTCCTACGAGCAGTACTTC
CDR3aa: CASRGTSGGASYEQYF
j_gene: TRBJ2-7
d_gene: TRBD2
v_gene: TRBV2
abundance: once

CDR3nt: TGCGCCAGCAGCCAGGCAGGGGATCAGCCCCAGCATTTT
CDR3aa: CASSQAGDQPQHF
j_gene: TRBJ1-5
d_gene: .
v_gene: TRBV5-1
abundance: .

CDR3nt: TGTGCCAGCAGCTTTGCCTTGGGGCCCCCGAACACCGGGGAGCTGTTTTTT
CDR3aa: CASSFALGPPNTGELFF
j_gene: TRBJ2-2
d_gene: .
v_gene: TRBV5-6
abundance: .

CDR3nt: TGTGCCAGTAGCCCCGGGTATAGCAATCAGCCCCAGCATTTT
CDR3aa: CASSPGYSNQPQHF
j_gene: TRBJ1-5
d_gene: .
v_gene: TRBV19
abundance: .

CDR3nt: TGTGCCTGGGCGTTCCCTCGTCCCGGGGCCAACGTCCTGACTTTC
CDR3aa: CAWAFPRPGANVLTF
j_gene: TRBJ2-6
d_gene: .
v_gene: TRBV30
abundance: .

CDR3nt: TGTGCCAGCAGCTTACAGAATGAGCAGTTCTTC
CDR3aa: CASSLQNEQFF
j_gene: TRBJ2-1
d_gene: .
v_gene: TRBV7-2
abundance: .

CDR3nt: TGTGCCAGCAAACGAGATCTCAGGACAGAGAACACTGAAGCTTTCTTT
CDR3aa: CASKRDLRTENTEAFF
j_gene: TRBJ1-1
d_gene: .
v_gene: TRBV4-2
abundance: .

CDR3nt: TGTGCCAGCTCACCACTTACTAGCGGGACCACAGATACGCAGTATTTT
CDR3aa: CASSPLTSGTTDTQYF
j_gene: TRBJ2-3
d_gene: TRBD2
v_gene: TRBV18
abundance: few

CDR3nt: TGTGCCAGCAGTTCTCCCAGAGAAGCGAGCCATGGCTACACCTTC
CDR3aa: CASSSPREASHGYTF
j_gene: TRBJ1-2
d_gene: .
v_gene: TRBV6-5
abundance: .

CDR3nt: TGTGCTAGTGGTTTGGGACTTCGAAGGGGGCGAGGTACTGAAGCTTTCTTT
CDR3aa: CASGLGLRRGRGTEAFF
j_gene: TRBJ1-1
d_gene: TRBD1
v_gene: TRBV12-5
abundance: once

CDR3nt: TGTGCCATCCAAACCCGACAGGATTCCTACGAGCAGTACTTC
CDR3aa: CAIQTRQDSYEQYF
j_gene: TRBJ2-7
d_gene: .
v_gene: TRBV7-9
abundance: once

CDR3nt: TGCGCCAGCAGCTTGAGGGGGTCGGGTACGCAGTATTTT
CDR3aa: CASSLRGSGTQYF
j_gene: TRBJ2-3
d_gene: .
v_gene: TRBV5-1
abundance: .

CDR3nt: TGTGCCAGCAGCTTATCACAGGGGTTGGAAGCTTTCTTT
CDR3aa: CASSLSQGLEAFF
j_gene: TRBJ1-1
d_gene: TRBD1
v_gene: TRBV7-9
abundance: .

CDR3nt: TGTGCCAGCAGCTCGGGTGATCAGCCCCAGCATTTT
CDR3aa: CASSSGDQPQHF
j_gene: TRBJ1-5
d_gene: .
v_gene: TRBV7-2
abundance: .

CDR3nt: TGTGCCATCAGGGCGGACAGACCTACCACGGGGGAGCAGTACTTC
CDR3aa: CAIRADRPTTGEQYF
j_gene: TRBJ2-7
d_gene: .
v_gene: TRBV10-3
abundance: .

CDR3nt: TGTGCCAGCAGCTTAGGCGAGACAGGGCCCTACGAGCAGTACTTC
CDR3aa: CASSLGETGPYEQYF
j_gene: TRBJ2-7
d_gene: TRBD1
v_gene: TRBV11-2
abundance: once

CDR3nt: TGCGCCAGCAGGGAACAGGGGGCTAACTATGGCTACACCTTC
CDR3aa: CASREQGANYGYTF
j_gene: TRBJ1-2
d_gene: TRBD1
v_gene: TRBV5-1
abundance: .

CDR3nt: TGTGCCAGCAGCCCGGGTACTAGCGGGGAGACCCAGTACTTC
CDR3aa: CASSPGTSGETQYF
j_gene: TRBJ2-5
d_gene: TRBD2
v_gene: TRBV5-5
abundance: .

CDR3nt: TGTGCCAGCAGCTTGGGAGAGAACACTGAAGCTTTCTTT
CDR3aa: CASSLGENTEAFF
j_gene: TRBJ1-1
d_gene: .
v_gene: TRBV7-6
abundance: .

CDR3nt: TGTGCCCGCGTCTGGACAGGGGGTAGAATCACTGAAGCTTTCTTT
CDR3aa: CARVWTGGRITEAFF
j_gene: TRBJ1-1
d_gene: TRBD1
v_gene: TRBV6-5
abundance: .

CDR3nt: TGTGCCAGCAGCTGTCGAGGGGGGGGGCCTTATTATCAAGAGACCCAGTACTTC
CDR3aa: CASSCRGGGPYYQETQYF
j_gene: TRBJ2-5
d_gene: .
v_gene: TRBV7-7
abundance: .

CDR3nt: TGCGCCAGCAGCCCCCCGGAGGGGCTCACTGAAGCTTTCTTT
CDR3aa: CASSPPEGLTEAFF
j_gene: TRBJ1-1
d_gene: .
v_gene: TRBV5-1
abundance: .

CDR3nt: TGTGCCAGCAGCCCGGACACTCGCTCTGGAAACACCATATATTTT
CDR3aa: CASSPDTRSGNTIYF
j_gene: TRBJ1-3
d_gene: .
v_gene: TRBV5-6
abundance: .

CDR3nt: TGTGCCAGCAGCTTATTAGAGCCTTCGAACACCGGGGAGCTGTTTTTT
CDR3aa: CASSLLEPSNTGELFF
j_gene: TRBJ2-2
d_gene: .
v_gene: TRBV7-8
abundance: .

CDR3nt: TGTGCCAGCAGCCAATGGAGGAACAATGAGCAGTTCTTC
CDR3aa: CASSQWRNNEQFF
j_gene: TRBJ2-1
d_gene: .
v_gene: TRBV14
abundance: .

CDR3nt: TGTGCCAGCAGCTTAAACGAATACGAGCAGTACTTC
CDR3aa: CASSLNEYEQYF
j_gene: TRBJ2-7
d_gene: .
v_gene: TRBV5-4
abundance: .

CDR3nt: TGTGCCTGGAGACAGGTAGCGAACACTGAAGCTTTCTTT
CDR3aa: CAWRQVANTEAFF
j_gene: TRBJ1-1
d_gene: .
v_gene: TRBV30
abundance: few

CDR3nt: TGTGCCAGCAGTTACTCGAGTATCGGGGGGGGCAACACCATATATTTT
CDR3aa: CASSYSSIGGGNTIYF
j_gene: TRBJ1-3
d_gene: .
v_gene: TRBV6-6
abundance: .

CDR3nt: TGTGCCAGCAGCTCTCAGGGGGGCTACGAGCAGTACTTC
CDR3aa: CASSSQGGYEQYF
j_gene: TRBJ2-7
d_gene: .
v_gene: TRBV7-3
abundance: .

CDR3nt: TGTGCCAGCACCATACAGGGGGCTTCGACTGAAGCTTTCTTT
CDR3aa: CASTIQGASTEAFF
j_gene: TRBJ1-1
d_gene: TRBD1
v_gene: TRBV7-2
abundance: .